The 10 T cell receptor beta chains in this list originate from one sample, sequenced in a study of blood T cell repertoires in COVID-19. The table came from immunoSEQ multiplex PCR; TCRdb's copy has only in-frame clones and leaves some out. Of roughly 120,000 clones in the sample, roughly 92% are singletons; the top ten hold around 2%. Specimen: peripheral blood. The receptor source for this set is a man in his fifties or sixties with COVID-19, enrolled during active disease.

The chain is built from TRBV9 and TRBJ2-5, with 10 bases fitting TRBD2. The length of the CDR3 is 15 residues. CDR1 and CDR2 (germline): SGDLS, YYNGEE. With V trimmed by 6 bases and J by 5 bases, 10 bases remained unmatched. DNA for the CDR3: TGTGCCAGCACGGGAAGCGGGAGGGCCGAGGAGACCCAGTACTTC. Protein: CASTGSGRAEETQYF.

This sequence joins TRBV10-3 and TRBJ1-2; D is unresolved. This CDR3 has 12 residues. V shed 10 bases and J shed 3 bases, with 12 bases lying between them. Germline CDR1 ENHRY, CDR2 SYGVKD. DNA for the CDR3: TGTGCCACCTGGGAGCAATACTATGGCTACACCTTC. It translates to CATWEQYYGYTF.

The chain uses TRBV9 and TRBJ2-2; TRBD1 might be the D (6 bases). Trimming stripped 5 bases from V and 7 bases from J, with 12 bases between. The germline V gene has CDR1 SGDLS and CDR2 YYNGEE. The CDR3 spans 13 residues. The CDR3 DNA is TGTGCCAGCAGGAGGGGGTCTAACGGGGAGCTGTTTTTT. Translated, it gives CASRRGSNGELFF.

This chain links TRBV2 with TRBJ2-4, with 9 positions matching TRBD1. The CDR3 runs 15 residues. The germline CDR1 and CDR2 sequences are SNHLY and FYNNEI. With 7 bases clipped from V and 7 bases from J, the junction kept 11 bases outside the gene matches. The CDR3 loop is CASKKTGGALNIQYF. As DNA, the CDR3 is TGTGCCAGCAAAAAAACAGGGGGCGCGTTGAACATTCAGTACTTC.

V gene TRBV6-5 combines with J gene TRBJ2-7; 7 nucleotides line up with TRBD1. V shed 5 bases and J 9 bases; nucleotides not matched to a gene: 10. The germline V gene has CDR1 MNHEY and CDR2 SVGAGI. The length of the CDR3 is 13 residues. The CDR3 bases are TGTGCCAGCAGTCCCCGGACAGGTTGGGGGCAGTACGTC. As protein: CASSPRTGWGQYV.

The V call is TRBV7-9, the J call TRBJ1-2; TRBD1 agrees at 8 bases. The CDR3 loop spans 16 amino acids. CDR1 and CDR2 (germline): SEHNR, FQNEAQ (reference sequence). The V and J ends lost 4 bases and 4 bases, in that order; junction bases with no gene match: 11. DNA of the CDR3: TGTGCCAGCAGCTCTCGGACAGGGAAGGGTATCTATGGCTACACCTTC. Amino acids: CASSSRTGKGIYGYTF. Using reference TRBV7-9 and TRBJ1-2 for the parts outside the CDR3, the full variable domain is DTGVSQNPRHKITKRGQNVTFRCDPISEHNRLYWYRQTLGQGPEFLTYFQNEAQLEKSRLLSDRFSAERPKGSFSTLEIQRTEQGDSAMYLCASSSRTGKGIYGYTFGSGTRLTVV.

The chain combines TRBV28 with TRBJ1-5, with unresolved D. This CDR3 is built from 12 residues. Trimming stripped 6 bases from V and 7 bases from J, with 10 bases between. The V gene's germline CDR1 is MDHEN and CDR2 SYDVKM. In DNA form, the CDR3 reads TGTGCCAGCAGCGCGCCGTGGCAGCCCCAGCATTTT. It encodes CASSAPWQPQHF. Full variable domain (rest looked up from reference TRBV28 and TRBJ1-5): DVKVTQSSRYLVKRTGEKVFLECVQDMDHENMFWYRQDPGLGLRLIYFSYDVKMKEKGDIPEGYSVSREKKERFSLILESASTNQTSMYLCASSAPWQPQHFGDGTRLSIL.

The CDR3 DNA reads as TGCAGCGTTACAGCGGGACACAATCAGCCCCAGCATTTT. Translating it yields CSVTAGHNQPQHF. The chain couples TRBV29-1 to TRBJ1-5, with D possibly being TRBD1 (6 bases). Germline V gives CDR1 SQVTM, CDR2 ANQGSEA. Between the trimmed V and J ends, which lost 5 bases and 3 bases, there was a span of 11 bases. This CDR3 is 13 amino acids long.

The V call is TRBV28, the J call TRBJ2-1, with 13 positions matching TRBD2. The germline V gene has CDR1 MDHEN and CDR2 SYDVKM. The V segment lost 8 bases and the J segment 8 bases; nucleotides outside the gene matches: 9. The CDR3 sequence is 15 residues long. CDR3: CASEPGLAGDDEQFF. In nucleotides, the CDR3 is TGTGCCAGCGAGCCTGGACTAGCGGGAGACGATGAGCAGTTCTTC.

The chain uses TRBV7-5 and TRBJ2-2; TRBD2, the table's D call, was not compared with the DNA. TRBV7-5 is given as a pseudogene. CDR3 length: 17 residues. The chain's CDR3 is CVRSLVTSGISTGELFF. The CDR3 DNA reads as TGTGTCAGAAGCCTGGTTACTAGCGGGATAAGCACCGGGGAGCTGTTTTTT.